This TCR beta chain was sequenced for a study of blood T cell repertoires in COVID-19. Study details: Acute and convalescent COVID-19 specimens originated in the United States, Italy and Spain. PBMCs, B-cell-depleted T cells, or T cells provided the cDNA or gDNA that made up the material.

In the source study's methods: It was from reference gene primer amplification that nucleated cell counts were estimated. Assay used: immunoSEQ multiplex PCR; TCRdb lists only in-frame clones, some missing. V and J calls and clone size are given by that table; D and trimming were obtained from the DNA. The repertoire holds under 250,000 clones, with roughly 80% as singletons. From germline, CDR1 is SQVTM and CDR2 ANQGSEA. The CDR3 has 13 amino acids. Trimming removed 3 bases from V and 5 bases from J; junction bases left unmatched: 4. The sequenced material came from peripheral blood. V and J are TRBV29-1 and TRBJ2-7; 10 bases align to TRBD1. This receptor was obtained from a woman in her 70s with active or convalescent COVID-19. The CDR3 DNA follows: TGCAGCGTTGACTGGACAGGGGGGAACGAGCAGTACTTC. It encodes CSVDWTGGNEQYF.